This T cell receptor (beta chain) was captured in a study of lymphopenia after photon versus proton radiotherapy. Some clones are missing from TCRdb's copy, which holds only in-frame ones; the method was immunoSEQ multiplex PCR. The table includes 150,000 to 200,000 clones, less than 90% detected once. Study-level points and caveats: Oligoclonal CD8+ Temra expansion after nadir drove photon patients' diversity drop. A bigger post-nadir fall in TCR diversity correlated inversely with survival time in deceased patients. Authors raise, but do not show, better survival with proton therapy. Photon-treated patients lost naive T cells and TCR diversity; proton-treated stayed stable.

The CDR3 is made up of 17 amino acids. Germline CDR1 and CDR2: MDHEN and SYDVKM. V shed 6 bases, J shed 0 bases, and the junction held 9 bases outside the gene matches. In regard to this clone: Antigen unknown.

This chain joins TRBV28 and TRBJ2-3; 10 positions agree with TRBD2. The clonotype was recovered from a man in his forties or fifties with gastric cancer. Sample: peripheral blood, taken from a patient treated with photon-based radiotherapy. The CDR3 region has the DNA TGTGCCAGCAGCCCCCTACCGACTAGCGGGAGCACAGATACGCAGTATTTT. It encodes CASSPLPTSGSTDTQYF. Based on the CDR3 plus reference TRBV28 and TRBJ2-3, the full variable domain is DVKVTQSSRYLVKRTGEKVFLECVQDMDHENMFWYRQDPGLGLRLIYFSYDVKMKEKGDIPEGYSVSREKKERFSLILESASTNQTSMYLCASSPLPTSGSTDTQYFGPGTRLTVL.